This paragraph reports one T cell receptor (beta chain). This specimen belongs to a study of shared clonotypes between healthy human individuals. The CDR3 has 11 amino acids. Germline loops: CDR1 MDHEN, CDR2 SYDVKM. Trimming shortened V by 8 bases and J by 8 bases, and 12 bases separated the two germline ends. All donors were healthy HIV-negative adults lacking recent acute infections or vaccinations. Here immunoSEQ multiplex PCR was the method, and the copy in TCRdb shows in-frame clones only, minus some. The sample has roughly 2,300,000 clones; around 90% are singletons. This TCR derives from a man between 18 and 29 years old in good health. Some clones in this sample may be carry-over from other donors' samples. The sequenced sample consisted of naive CD4+ T cells from PBMCs. The sample's subset: CD45RA+ positively selected. V and J are TRBV28 and TRBJ1-1; D might be TRBD1 (5 bases). CDR3 DNA sequence: TGTGCCAGCGGTGGACACCCAGAAGCTTTCTTT. Translated, it gives CASGGHPEAFF.